This TCR beta chain derives from a study of shared clonotypes between healthy human individuals. Study outcomes and limitations: How much donors shared clonotypes was expected to be affected by sequencing depth.

Concerning this clone: The antigen remains undetermined.

CDR1 SGHAT and CDR2 FQNNGV come from the germline V gene. V shed 1 base, J shed 1 base, and the junction held 10 bases outside the gene matches. The CDR3 loop spans 19 amino acids. The assay was carried out at the deep level. Measured with immunoSEQ multiplex PCR; TCRdb has only the in-frame clones, and not every one. Among about 490,000 clones, approximately 81% were seen once, and the ten largest hold about 13%. The TCR sequence derives from a woman between 40 and 55 years old in good health. Some clones in this sample may be carry-over from other donors' samples. The sequencing sample was made of PBMCs. This chain uses TRBV11-2 with TRBJ2-7; 13 nucleotides agree with TRBD2. The DNA for the CDR3 is TGTGCCAGCAGCTTAGGACCCGGGACTAGCGGGGTAGAATCCTACGAGCAGTACTTC. This encodes CASSLGPGTSGVESYEQYF.